This T cell receptor (beta chain) stems from a study of blood T cell repertoires in COVID-19. Study in general: Both acute and convalescent COVID-19 samples were obtained from the United States, Italy and Spain. The analysed material was cDNA or gDNA that came from T cells, B-cell-depleted T cells, or PBMCs.

The V gene end was trimmed by 5 bases and the J gene end by 3 bases; junction bases not matched to a gene: 3. CDR3 size: 14 residues. Germline loops: CDR1 MNHEY, CDR2 SMNVEV (reference sequence). Original analysis: The authors estimated nucleated cell counts from reference gene primer amplification. Clones were sequenced by immunoSEQ multiplex PCR, and TCRdb holds only the in-frame ones, with some missing. V, J and clone size reflect that table, while D and trimming were determined from the DNA. Of over 200,000 clones listed, roughly 86% were seen once; the top ten hold around 12%. The gene calls are TRBV27 and TRBJ1-1, with 10 bases matching TRBD1. The source is a woman between 40 and 55 years old with acute or convalescent COVID-19. The specimen was peripheral blood. CDR3 sequence reads: CASSPGTGDTEAFF. CDR3 bases: TGTGCCAGCAGTCCCGGGACAGGGGACACTGAAGCTTTCTTT.